The rows below give T cell receptor beta chains drawn from one sample of a study of shared T cell receptors in the human thymus. Libraries were prepared by immunoSEQ multiplex PCR; TCRdb keeps only in-frame clonotypes and omits some of them. The sample holds 450,000 to 650,000 clones, around 78% seen once. These data were likewise used in another study, on human thymus T cells.

The specimen sequenced was thymocytes. Receptor source: a boy under two years old with a congenital heart defect. CDR3s include the opening cysteine and the closing phenylalanine or tryptophan. The D gene is left open where the match is weak.

V gene | D gene | CDR3 protein
TRBV4-3 | . | CASSPSIVQGTMPGGYTF
TRBV30 | TRBD2 | CAWRKGRGGETQYF
TRBV19 | . | CASSTRTGRGETQYF
TRBV30 | . | CAWSVEPTEKYNEQFF
TRBV7-6 | TRBD2 | CASSPSGRAPTGELFF
TRBV10-3 | TRBD2 | CAIKERGNRYEQYF
TRBV5-1 | TRBD1 | CASSLARTGLLKGYTF
TRBV4-3 | TRBD2 | CASSPLAASYEQYF
TRBV11-2 | . | CASSPPPVANYGYTF
TRBV9 | . | CAQLDEQGTGEQFF
TRBV7-2 | TRBD2 | CASSFSGTSGRGETQYF
TRBV11-2 | TRBD2 | CASSLTSGRYGEQYF
TRBV27 | . | CASSPSGRFQETQYF
TRBV4-3 | . | CASSQQERTAFNEKLFF
TRBV10-3 | TRBD1 | CATEGQSSYNEQFF
TRBV28 | . | CASSLSGRGSRNTEAFF
TRBV6-1 | . | CASRREGDQPQHF
TRBV2 | . | CASYSGVRRGYTF
TRBV19 | TRBD2 | CASSHRGGIAGGFPETQYF
TRBV2 | . | CASSGGPVDRENTEAFF
TRBV6-4 | TRBD1 | CASSDGWTGGEYEQYF
TRBV14 | . | CASSLSGYGYTF
TRBV29-1 | . | CSVVLAGEQFF
TRBV11-2 | TRBD2 | CASAEGLAYNEQFF
TRBV27 | TRBD1 | CASSPGTEIPYGYTF
TRBV5-1 | TRBD2 | CASSLGGLAGGETQYF
TRBV4-2 | TRBD1 | CASSQDSPGTGDAGYTF
TRBV10-2 | . | CASRASFHEQYF
TRBV7-9 | TRBD1 | CASWTGKGPIPPYEQYF
TRBV27 | . | CASSPRPTSGDDSYNEQFF
TRBV28 | . | CASSFVCPGHPSKEKLFF
TRBV25-1 | . | CASSELSLTSTDTQYF
TRBV28 | TRBD2 | CASSLTSGGVYEQFF
TRBV5-4 | TRBD1 | CASRPEQGAYGYTF
TRBV5-1 | TRBD2 | CASSLEPGLAPYEQYF
TRBV4-3 | TRBD2 | CASSQDARTSGGGHTQYF
TRBV29-1 | TRBD1 | CSVGTRGRYNEQFF
TRBV30 | . | CAWNGGTANTGELFF
TRBV5-6 | TRBD1 | CASSPGTGINEKLFF
TRBV4-1 | . | CASSQVGQSSGNTIYF
TRBV27 | . | CASSLGTPNQPQHF
TRBV20-1 | TRBD2 | CPSRGEETQYF
TRBV5-1 | TRBD2 | CASSLARGSGSTDTQYF
TRBV27 | . | CASSADSNTEAFF
TRBV2 | . | CASSEGPGNYGYTF
TRBV7-2 | . | CASSLVGVGGHNEQFF
TRBV11-3 | . | CASSLVPSGEQFF
TRBV5-1 | . | CASTPTGQTNTGELFF
TRBV4-3 | TRBD2 | CASSQDRARTSGRNPTYEQYF
TRBV25-1 | . | CASREGRNGNTIYF
TRBV19 | . | CATKLGRSSYNEQFF
TRBV15 | . | CATSREKGRGEKLFF
TRBV21-1 | . | CASSKSPLAGCYEQYF
TRBV4-2 | TRBD1 | CASSQDMDRGPEKLFF
TRBV10-3 | TRBD1 | CASSRGQGLYGYTF
TRBV25-1 | TRBD2 | CASSVTPGTSGRWETQYF
TRBV27 | TRBD1 | CASGGYRDRGHGYTF
TRBV5-6 | . | CASSLGGILNNEQFF
TRBV27 | TRBD2 | CASSLRTSGRSPGELFF
TRBV7-2 | TRBD2 | CASSLGNNAGVLKLYEQYF